This T cell receptor beta chain was captured by sequencing in a study of vaccination effects on CD4 cells after COVID-19. Study-wide context: Participants were vaccinated with two doses of either the BNT162b2 or mRNA-1273 vaccine. Overall study findings and caveats: Nearly all vaccine-induced clones in healthy recipients recognized only SARS-CoV-2. There was marked clonal contraction among infection- and vaccine-induced clones late after vaccination.

Only a few counts were recorded for this clone. Its antigen is undetermined. ViraFEST used viral peptide pools to expand antigen-specific CD4+ T cells before sequencing. Following a roughly 9-day culture, CD4+ T cells were purified. The vaccine recipients had no prior SARS-CoV-2 infection, with negative nucleocapsid antibodies. Cultures used fewer than 2.5 million PBMC per well, about 10 IU/ml IL-2 and approximately 11 ug/ml peptides. The CDR3 length is 13 residues. Trimming removed 4 bases at V and 0 bases at J, with 7 bases between. Germline V gene lookup returns CDR1 KGHSH and CDR2 LQKENI. Sequencing was performed with immunoSEQ multiplex PCR; in TCRdb, only in-frame clones are kept and a portion is missing. The repertoire consists of 60,000 to 65,000 clones, with about 79% occurring once and the leading ten covering 3% to 4%.

The sample was CD4+ T cells from PBMCs cultured with HCoV-OC43 spike peptides, taken before COVID-19 vaccination. Subset: HCoV-OC43 spike overlapping peptide pool stimulation. This receptor was obtained from a human donor who received a COVID-19 vaccine. The rearrangement uses TRBV18 and TRBJ2-7; TRBD1 is a possible D gene (5 bases). The CDR3 region is CASSRTGSYEQYV. The CDR3 DNA reads as TGTGCCAGCTCACGCACAGGCTCCTACGAGCAGTACGTC.